This T cell receptor beta chain comes out of a study of blood T cell repertoires in COVID-19. The repertoire was sequenced with immunoSEQ multiplex PCR; TCRdb's copy has only in-frame clones and lacks some. Among 150,000 to 200,000 clones, more than 75% were seen once, and the ten largest hold just under 2.5%. V was cut by 0 bases and J by 10 bases, with 15 bases left in between. In germline, CDR1 is SNHLY, CDR2 FYNNEI. The CDR3 is made up of 15 amino acids. The chain combines TRBV2 with TRBJ1-4; weak D call: TRBD1 (6 bases). The source of this sequence is a man in his forties with active or convalescent COVID-19. The sample taken for sequencing was peripheral blood. CDR3 nucleotides: TGTGCCAGCAGTGAAGCAGCGGGGGCGCAGGGAAAACTGTTTTTT. Protein sequence: CASSEAAGAQGKLFF.